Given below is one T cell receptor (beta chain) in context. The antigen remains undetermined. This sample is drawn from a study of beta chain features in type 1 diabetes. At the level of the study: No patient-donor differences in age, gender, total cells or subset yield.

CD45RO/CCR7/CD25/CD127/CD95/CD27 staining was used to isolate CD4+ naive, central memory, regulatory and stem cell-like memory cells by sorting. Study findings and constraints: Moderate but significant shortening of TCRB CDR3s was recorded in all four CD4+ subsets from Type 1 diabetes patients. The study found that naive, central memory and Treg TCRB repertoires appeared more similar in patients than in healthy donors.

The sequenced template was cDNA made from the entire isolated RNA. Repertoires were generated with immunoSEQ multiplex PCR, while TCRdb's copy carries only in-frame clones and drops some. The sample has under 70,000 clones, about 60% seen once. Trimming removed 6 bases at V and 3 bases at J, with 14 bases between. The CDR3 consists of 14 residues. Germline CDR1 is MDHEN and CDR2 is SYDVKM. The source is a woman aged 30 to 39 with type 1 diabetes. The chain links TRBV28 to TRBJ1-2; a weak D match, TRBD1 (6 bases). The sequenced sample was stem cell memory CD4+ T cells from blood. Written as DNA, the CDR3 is TGTGCCAGCAGGACTCAGGGGCTCGACTATGGCTACACCTTC. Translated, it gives CASRTQGLDYGYTF.